This T cell receptor beta chain was retrieved from a study of graft-versus-host responses after intestinal transplantation (dated by TCRdb to about 2021). In terms of the full investigation: The transplants that recipients got were multivisceral, liver-intestinal, or isolated intestinal. After intestinal transplantation, graft-versus-host and host-versus-graft alloreactive T cell clones were followed in the graft, circulation and bone marrow using bulk TCR-beta CDR3 sequencing. Rather than being sequenced by the commercial service, samples from a few later patients were sequenced in-house on an Illumina MiSeq and processed with MiXCR. Anti-thymocyte globulin induction was given to all recipients, followed by maintenance tacrolimus and steroids for two to three years. To identify alloreactive clones, pre-transplant mixed lymphocyte reaction products were sequenced and compared with unstimulated pre-transplant donor and recipient T cells. A peak of at least 4% donor T cells among recipient peripheral blood mononuclear cells was the definition used for donor T cell macrochimerism. The cohort enrolled under 25 intestinal transplant recipients including one retransplant, and 3 patients lacking pretransplant specimens were excluded. The investigation overall reported the following: The conclusions were limited by the relatively low number and heterogeneity of the intestinal transplant patients. GvH clones turned up in recipient bone marrow, with some appearing earlier in ileal mucosa or blood, a pattern consistent with an intestinal mucosal origin. High GvH to HvG T cell clonal ratios were observed in the allografts of patients with donor T cell macrochimerism. Peak levels of circulating GvH clones were associated with declines in HvG clones early after transplant.

A remark on this clone: No cognate antigen has been identified for it. Base qualities are not at hand, and no much larger clone is one base apart.

The sample's time point, from its label and the paper: cells obtained before transplantation from donor or recipient. CD3+CD4+ and CD3+CD8+ populations were FACS-sorted from unstimulated pre-transplant donor and recipient cells taken from spleen or lymph nodes. Measured from the cysteine to the phenylalanine, the CDR3 is 15 residues long. Kept here is only the CDR3 DNA, which spans 45 bases and is read in frame from base 1. V is clipped by 2 bases and J by 0 bases, and the sequence between their germline boundaries is 11 bases long. Based on the germline V gene, the CDR1 and CDR2 sequences are SGHVS and FQNEAQ. Library generation was performed with the immunoSEQ multiplex PCR assay. For most patients, genomic DNA was isolated with the Qiagen DNeasy Blood and Tissue Kit and sent frozen to Adaptive Biotechnologies for TCR sequencing. Adaptive Biotechnologies carried out high-throughput TCR-beta CDR3 sequencing of genomic DNA for most patients. The original pipeline was this. TCR sequencing data for 15 to 20 patients were retrieved from Adaptive's ImmunoSEQ software; three other patients were processed with MiXCR and VDJtools. To correct CD4 versus CD8 sorting errors, sequences present in both subsets at a frequency ratio below 5:1 were removed. CDR3 nucleotide sequences shared between donor and recipient were removed because their origin could not be assigned. To count as alloreactive, a clone needed at least 2-fold expansion over unstimulated cells and a minimum CFSE-low frequency of 0.002% (template counts) or 0.001% (read counts). Clones were considered mappable if detected in sequenced pre-transplant spleen, lymph node, or MLR CFSE-low populations of the donor or recipient. Cumulative frequency of alloreactive clones was calculated as a percentage of all sequences weighted by copy number. TCRdb limited this immuneACCESS table to in-frame rearrangements with V and J called. A share of clones is missing; checked studies link under half to unresolved V genes, and the rest is unexplained. V, J and clone size are those of that table, while D and trimming were read from the DNA. The sample table shows more than 65,000 clones, and around 96% are seen once. The leading ten clones occupy 0.53% of the sample.

The V gene is TRBV7-8 and the J gene is TRBJ2-7; the D gene is not confidently resolved. This TCR derives from a human donor who received an intestinal transplant. This specimen consisted of unstimulated CD8+ T cells sorted from spleen or lymph node cells, obtained before intestinal transplant. The CDR3 has the sequence CASSLQEVPSYEQYF. The sequenced DNA: TGTGCCAGCAGCTTACAAGAGGTCCCCTCCTACGAGCAGTACTTC. The CDR3, completed at both ends by the reference TRBV7-8 and TRBJ2-7 genes, gives the full variable domain GAGVSQSPRYKVAKRGQDVALRCDPISGHVSLFWYQQALGQGPEFLTYFQNEAQLDKSGLPSDRFFAERPEGSVSTLKIQRTQQEDSAVYLCASSLQEVPSYEQYFGPGTRLTVT.